These 16 T cell receptor beta chains came from one sample sequenced in a study of blood T cell repertoires in COVID-19. Profiled with immunoSEQ multiplex PCR; TCRdb holds only in-frame clones, not every one. The sample shows some 300,000 clones, roughly 90% of them seen only once. Sequenced material: PBMCs or T cells enriched from blood (not recorded which). These receptors were obtained from a woman between 40 and 55 years old who had recovered from COVID-19.

The chain recombines TRBV29-1 with TRBJ1-5; 7 nucleotides line up with TRBD1. The germline V gene has CDR1 SQVTM and CDR2 ANQGSEA. Unmatched junction bases numbered 18, after V lost 7 bases and J lost 0 bases. The length of the CDR3 is 18 residues. This CDR3 reads CSALPRTGKFLSNQPQHF. Written as DNA, the CDR3 is TGCAGCGCTCTTCCGAGGACAGGCAAGTTCCTTAGCAATCAGCCCCAGCATTTT.

The chain combines TRBV13 with TRBJ2-1, with D perhaps matching TRBD1 (6 bases). CDR1 and CDR2 from the germline V gene are PRHDT and FYEKMQ (reference sequence). Trimming removed 4 bases from V and 8 bases from J, with 12 bases in between. This CDR3 contains 13 residues. In nucleotides, the CDR3 is TGTGCCAGCAGCTCCCCACAGGGAGATGAGCAGTTCTTC. This codes for CASSSPQGDEQFF.

The CDR3 sequence: CASFDRYLQGYTF. CDR3 bases: TGTGCCAGCTTCGACAGGTACCTTCAGGGCTACACCTTC. The J gene is TRBJ1-2, the V gene TRBV2, with D perhaps TRBD1 (6 bases). The CDR3 spans 13 residues. Trimming pared 8 bases from V and 8 bases from J, leaving 18 bases between. Germline V gives CDR1 SNHLY, CDR2 FYNNEI.

The chain couples TRBV30 to TRBJ2-4; 10 bases fit TRBD1. Germline loops: CDR1 GTSNPN, CDR2 SVGIG (reference sequence). The CDR3 runs 13 residues. V was clipped by 3 bases and J by 8 bases; unmatched bases: 4. The chain's CDR3 is CAWRDRGGYIQYF. DNA of the CDR3: TGTGCCTGGAGGGACAGGGGGGGATACATTCAGTACTTC.

Here the CDR3 reads CASSYDPRRAEKLFF. The CDR3 nucleotides are TGTGCCAGCAGTTACGACCCCCGCAGGGCTGAAAAACTGTTTTTT. This chain uses TRBV6-5 with TRBJ1-4; TRBD1 might be the D (5 bases). The CDR3 consists of 15 residues. Germline V gene sequence: CDR1 MNHEY, CDR2 SVGAGI. The V end was cut by 2 bases, the J end by 7 bases, with 14 bases between.

The chain combines TRBV4-3 with TRBJ2-3; 11 bases align to TRBD2. In germline, CDR1 is LGHNA, CDR2 YSLEER. This CDR3 is 21 amino acids long. V lost 4 bases, J lost 0 bases, and 18 bases stayed unmatched. For the CDR3, the DNA is TGCGCCAGCAGCCTACAGACCGGGACTAGCGGTTTAGTGTCTAGCACAGATACGCAGTATTTT. Protein product: CASSLQTGTSGLVSSTDTQYF.

The chain carries TRBV20-1 and TRBJ2-1; maybe TRBD2 (6 bases). Germline V CDR1 and CDR2: DFQATT, SNEGSKA (reference sequence). This CDR3 region has 13 residues. The V end lost 3 bases, the J end lost 10 bases, and 16 bases lay between the germline ends. In DNA, the CDR3 is TGCAGTGCTAGTGGCGGGAAGACAAACGAGCAGTTCTTC. Its translation is CSASGGKTNEQFF.

This chain connects TRBV10-2 to TRBJ1-3, with D perhaps TRBD1 (5 bases). Trimming took 6 bases from V and 0 from J, leaving 9 bases between them. CDR1 is WSHSY and CDR2 is SAAADI in the germline V gene. The CDR3 has 14 amino acids. This CDR3 is CASSKTDSGNTIYF. Here the CDR3 DNA reads TGCGCCAGCAGCAAGACAGACTCTGGAAACACCATATATTTT.

The rearrangement joins TRBV25-1 to TRBJ2-2, with 9 bases fitting TRBD2. The germline V gene encodes CDR1 MGHDK and CDR2 SYGVNS. J gave up 7 bases and V 1 base, and 4 bases lay outside the gene matches. CDR3 length equals 15 residues. CDR3 loop: CASSEWRGGDGELFF. In DNA, the CDR3 is TGTGCCAGCAGTGAATGGCGGGGGGGAGACGGGGAGCTGTTTTTT.

The chain joins TRBV7-3 to TRBJ2-1; 12 bases are a match to TRBD2. V trimming: 5 bases; J trimming: 8 bases; junction bases outside the gene matches: 4. CDR1 and CDR2 (germline): SGHTA, FQGTGA. The CDR3 loop spans 14 amino acids. The CDR3 protein is CASSASGRVDEQFF. The CDR3, as DNA: TGTGCCAGCAGCGCTAGCGGGAGGGTTGATGAGCAGTTCTTC.

This sequence joins TRBV19 and TRBJ2-5; TRBD1 aligns across 8 bases. From germline, CDR1 is LNHDA and CDR2 SQIVND (reference sequence). The V segment lost 2 bases and the J segment 1 base; nucleotides outside the gene matches: 3. The CDR3 length is 15 residues. The CDR3 spells CASSIMTGAQETQYF. CDR3 coding DNA: TGTGCCAGTAGTATAATGACAGGGGCCCAAGAGACCCAGTACTTC.

This rearrangement joins TRBV5-1 to TRBJ1-2; 8 bases match TRBD1. CDR1 SGHRS and CDR2 YFSETQ come from the germline V gene. The CDR3 length is 17 residues. V gave up 4 bases and J gave up 2 bases; unmatched junction bases: 13. The CDR3 DNA sequence: TGCGCCAGCAGCCCTGGAATTCCGGGACAGGCCAACTATGGCTACACCTTC. Protein product: CASSPGIPGQANYGYTF.

The rearrangement links TRBV7-2 to TRBJ2-5; 7 bases line up with TRBD2. Germline values: CDR1 SGHTA, CDR2 FQGNSA. This CDR3 is 15 amino acids long. V lost 1 base to trimming and J lost 3 bases; unmatched junction nucleotides: 5. This CDR3 reads CASSLVGGTEETQYF. In DNA, the CDR3 is TGTGCCAGCAGCTTAGTGGGGGGGACGGAAGAGACCCAGTACTTC.

The rearrangement joins TRBV25-1 to TRBJ2-2, with 9 bases aligning to TRBD1. The germline CDR1 and CDR2 sequences are MGHDK and SYGVNS. Trimming took 8 bases from V and 3 from J; bases not matched to a gene: 7. The CDR3 is 15 amino acids. CDR3 loop: CASAQGTGYTGELFF. CDR3 DNA: TGTGCCAGCGCGCAGGGGACAGGGTACACCGGGGAGCTGTTTTTT.

The chain carries TRBV10-3 and TRBJ2-3; a possible D gene is TRBD2 (6 bases). V was clipped by 6 bases and J by 5 bases, with 12 bases between them. Germline CDR1 and CDR2: ENHRY and SYGVKD. The length of the CDR3 is 13 residues. The CDR3 DNA reads as TGTGCCATCAGGCCGGGACTGGAAGATACGCAGTATTTT. Translating gives CAIRPGLEDTQYF.

This sequence joins TRBV2 and TRBJ1-6; D not resolved. The germline V and J ends were trimmed by 6 bases and 6 bases, with 9 bases remaining between them. The CDR3 runs 13 residues. Germline-derived CDR1 and CDR2 are SNHLY and FYNNEI. CDR3 in amino acids: CASRVRGNSPLHF. CDR3 bases: TGTGCCAGCAGAGTACGGGGTAATTCACCCCTCCACTTT.